The 27 T cell receptor beta chains listed next were all sequenced from one sample in a study of shared clonotypes between healthy human individuals. Profiling relied on immunoSEQ multiplex PCR, and the TCRdb table lists in-frame clones only, not all of them. This sample has about 2,200,000 clones, with about 92% found just once. As defined, naive CD8 cells were CD45RO-negative and positively selected for CCR7, with terminally differentiated effector memory CD45RA+ cells excluded. Sequences were obtained from naive CD8+ T cells from PBMCs. The receptor set was obtained from a man younger than 35 in good health. Some clones in this sample may be carry-over from other donors' samples.

With respect to this clone: This sample also contains other DNA sequences that code for the same CDR3. CDR3 DNA sequence: TGTGCCAGCAGTCCTAGACTAGCGGGAGCCTACGAGCAGTACTTC. Protein product: CASSPRLAGAYEQYF. J is TRBJ2-7 and V is TRBV28, with TRBD2 matching 12 bases. This CDR3 region has 15 residues. CDR1 is MDHEN and CDR2 is SYDVKM in the germline V gene. V lost 5 bases to trimming and J lost 2 bases; unmatched junction nucleotides: 4.

This chain connects TRBV11-2 to TRBJ2-7; D might be TRBD2 (5 bases). This CDR3 has 15 residues. CDR1 and CDR2 from the germline V gene are SGHAT and FQNNGV. V shed 3 bases and J shed 4 bases, with 16 bases lying between them. The DNA for the CDR3 is TGTGCCAGCAGCTTCTTCTCCTCAGGCGGGTACGAGCAGTACTTC. Its translation is CASSFFSSGGYEQYF.

J is TRBJ2-1 and V is TRBV4-1, with 7 bases identical to TRBD1. The CDR3 has 16 amino acids. Germline lookup yields CDR1 MGHRA and CDR2 YSYEKL. The V and J ends lost 0 bases and 8 bases, in that order; junction bases with no gene match: 10. The CDR3 nucleotides are TGCGCCAGCAGCCAAGACAGGGGGTCAGGGTTCGATGAGCAGTTCTTC. Amino acids: CASSQDRGSGFDEQFF.

CDR3 nucleotide sequence: TGTGCCAGCAGCTTTTACGGGGGGAAACTCGATGGCTACACCTTC. This translates into CASSFYGGKLDGYTF. The chain carries TRBV7-2 and TRBJ1-2; a possible D gene is TRBD1 (5 bases). Germline assignment: CDR1 SGHTA and CDR2 FQGNSA. The CDR3 consists of 15 residues. Trimming shortened V by 3 bases and J by 6 bases, and 17 bases separated the two germline ends.

With regard to this clone: In the same sample, other DNA sequences code for this CDR3. The chain is built from TRBV13 and TRBJ2-7, with 10 positions matching TRBD1. Trimming at V came to 5 bases and at J to 4 bases, leaving 5 bases not matched to a gene. The germline CDR1 and CDR2 sequences are PRHDT and FYEKMQ (reference sequence). The CDR3 covers 14 residues. The CDR3 DNA reads as TGTGCCAGCAGCCTCCGGGACAGGGGATACGAGCAGTACTTC. Its translation: CASSLRDRGYEQYF.

The J gene is TRBJ1-3, the V gene TRBV9; possibly TRBD1 for D (6 bases). CDR1 and CDR2 (germline): SGDLS, YYNGEE. CDR3 length: 15 amino acids. Trimming removed 3 bases at V and 2 bases at J, with 12 bases between. Written as DNA, the CDR3 is TGTGCCAGCAGCGCCGAGGCAGGGGCTGGAAACACCATATATTTT. Translation gives CASSAEAGAGNTIYF.

Note on this clone: Other DNA sequences from this sample encode an identical CDR3 as well. The V call is TRBV6-5, the J call TRBJ2-2, with unresolved D. The germline V and J ends were trimmed by 5 bases and 3 bases, with 7 bases remaining between them. The CDR3 is 13 amino acids. Germline V lookup: CDR1 MNHEY, CDR2 SVGAGI. The DNA for the CDR3 is TGTGCCAGCAGTCCTGCATACACCGGGGAGCTGTTTTTT. Translation: CASSPAYTGELFF.

The chain couples TRBV6-5 to TRBJ2-1, with TRBD2 identical over 8 bases. After removal of 5 bases from V and 1 base from J, the junction contained 4 bases not matched to a gene. The CDR3 loop spans 15 amino acids. Germline V gene lookup returns CDR1 MNHEY and CDR2 SVGAGI. The CDR3 sequence: CASSLSGESYNEQFF. The CDR3 DNA reads TGTGCCAGCAGTCTTAGCGGGGAGTCCTACAATGAGCAGTTCTTC.

The V and J genes are TRBV15 and TRBJ2-1; 8 nucleotides line up with TRBD1. Germline V gives CDR1 LNHNV, CDR2 YYDKDF (reference sequence). CDR3 size: 18 residues. J gave up 7 bases and V 5 bases, and 19 bases lay outside the gene matches. CDR3 bases: TGTGCCACCAGCTCAAAAGCAGGGGGCGGACGGGGATGGAATGAGCAGTTCTTC. The encoded protein is CATSSKAGGGRGWNEQFF.

The chain carries TRBV7-8 and TRBJ1-1; weak D call: TRBD1 (5 bases). This CDR3 contains 13 residues. The V and J ends lost 5 bases and 3 bases respectively, with 10 bases between them. Germline CDR1 SGHVS, CDR2 FQNEAQ. This chain's CDR3 is CASSDQGYTEAFF. CDR3 nucleotides: TGTGCCAGCAGCGACCAGGGATACACTGAAGCTTTCTTT.

This clone was observed a few times. This chain joins TRBV27 and TRBJ1-1; D gene unclear. This CDR3 contains 12 residues. Germline V gene lookup returns CDR1 MNHEY and CDR2 SMNVEV (reference sequence). V shed 5 bases and J shed 5 bases, with 9 bases lying between them. The CDR3 sequence is CASSPPGTEAFF. DNA for the CDR3: TGTGCCAGCAGTCCCCCTGGGACTGAAGCTTTCTTT.

The CDR3 region has the DNA TGTGCCAGCAGCTTGGGAGCGCTAGCGGCGTCCTACGAGCAGTACTTC. The encoded protein is CASSLGALAASYEQYF. The V gene is TRBV5-8, the J gene TRBJ2-7, with 7 bases matching TRBD2. CDR3 length equals 16 residues. Germline lookup yields CDR1 SGHTS and CDR2 YDEGEE. V was clipped by 0 bases and J by 1 base; unmatched bases: 7.

This chain uses TRBV5-8 with TRBJ2-2, with D possibly matching TRBD1 (6 bases). Trimming removed 4 bases from V and 0 bases from J, with 13 bases in between. Germline CDR1 SGHTS, CDR2 YDEGEE. This CDR3 is built from 16 residues. The CDR3 DNA is TGTGCCAGCAGCGGCCGACAGGCCGCGAACACCGGGGAGCTGTTTTTT. Protein: CASSGRQAANTGELFF.

This sequence joins TRBV28 and TRBJ2-4, with TRBD2 as a possible D gene (6 bases). The CDR3 runs to 16 residues. V was trimmed by 1 base and J by 4 bases, leaving 14 bases between them. Germline lookup yields CDR1 MDHEN and CDR2 SYDVKM. CDR3 in amino acids: CASSLLARGEKNIQYF. The CDR3 region has the DNA TGTGCCAGCAGTTTATTGGCGCGGGGAGAAAAAAACATTCAGTACTTC.

The gene calls are TRBV6-1 and TRBJ1-5; maybe TRBD1 (5 bases). The germline V gene has CDR1 MNHNS and CDR2 SASEGT. V lost 7 bases to trimming and J lost 2 bases, with 12 bases between them. This CDR3 spans 14 amino acids. CDR3 residues: CASTGGYGNQPQHF. CDR3 nucleotide sequence: TGTGCCAGCACGGGGGGTTACGGCAATCAGCCCCAGCATTTT.

This clone is a singleton in its sample. This rearrangement joins TRBV4-1 to TRBJ1-4, with 8 bases identical to TRBD1. From germline, CDR1 is MGHRA and CDR2 YSYEKL. The CDR3 contains 16 residues. V lost 6 bases and J lost 0; bases outside the gene matches: 6. The CDR3 loop reads CASSGRGLTTNEKLFF. The DNA of the CDR3 is TGCGCCAGCAGTGGCAGGGGGCTAACAACTAATGAAAAACTGTTTTTT.

This clone came up a few times. The chain links TRBV5-5 to TRBJ2-7; D gene ambiguous. The germline CDR1 and CDR2 sequences are SGHKS and YYEKEE (reference sequence). CDR3 length: 11 amino acids. Trimming cost V 1 base and J 3 bases, with 2 bases left between them. The CDR3 reads CASSLYYEQYF. The CDR3 region has the DNA TGTGCCAGCAGCTTGTACTACGAGCAGTACTTC.

The chain uses TRBV5-6 and TRBJ2-7, with TRBD2 matching over 9 bases. The germline gives CDR1 SGHDT, CDR2 YYEEEE. This CDR3 region has 15 residues. The junction had 8 bases not matched to a gene; V was cut back by 3 bases and J by 4 bases. CDR3 nucleotides: TGTGCCAGCAGCTCCTGGGTAGCGGGAGCATACGAGCAGTACTTC. It codes for CASSSWVAGAYEQYF. The full variable domain, with the rest looked up from reference TRBV5-6 and TRBJ2-7, is DAGVTQSPTHLIKTRGQQVTLRCSPKSGHDTVSWYQQALGQGPQFIFQYYEEEERQRGNFPDRFSGHQFPNYSSELNVNALLLGDSALYLCASSSWVAGAYEQYFGPGTRLTVT.

V usage is TRBV6-1 and J usage is TRBJ2-1; 12 positions match TRBD2. Losses at the gene ends were 5 bases for V and 7 bases for J; bases not matched to a gene: 3. Germline V CDR1 and CDR2: MNHNS, SASEGT. The CDR3 extends over 14 amino acids. CDR3 in amino acids: CASSLAGGLNEQFF. Here the CDR3 DNA reads TGTGCCAGCAGTCTAGCGGGAGGGCTTAATGAGCAGTTCTTC.

V usage is TRBV19 and J usage is TRBJ2-7; a weak D match, TRBD2 (5 bases). The CDR3 spans 14 residues. Trimming pared 5 bases from V and 3 bases from J, leaving 14 bases between. In germline, CDR1 is LNHDA, CDR2 SQIVND (reference sequence). The CDR3 sequence: CASSSGNLGYEQYF. The DNA of the CDR3 is TGTGCCAGTAGTTCCGGGAACTTGGGCTACGAGCAGTACTTC. The variable domain in full, with the rest retrieved from reference TRBV19 and TRBJ2-7, is DGGITQSPKYLFRKEGQNVTLSCEQNLNHDAMYWYRQDPGQGLRLIYYSQIVNDFQKGDIAEGYSVSREKKESFPLTVTSAQKNPTAFYLCASSSGNLGYEQYFGPGTRLTVT.

The rearrangement uses TRBV7-9 and TRBJ1-1; TRBD1 might be the D (6 bases). V was shortened by 5 bases and J by 3 bases, with 13 bases between the two germline ends. Germline-derived CDR1 and CDR2 are SEHNR and FQNEAQ (reference sequence). The CDR3 runs to 14 residues. CDR3 protein: CASSPHRADTEAFF. The DNA of the CDR3 is TGTGCCAGCAGCCCACACAGGGCTGACACTGAAGCTTTCTTT.

In its sample, this clone was seen once. The chain uses TRBV27 and TRBJ2-7; D is undetermined. The germline V and J ends were trimmed by 7 bases and 1 base, with 8 bases remaining between them. The CDR3 runs to 12 residues. The germline V gene has CDR1 MNHEY and CDR2 SMNVEV (reference sequence). The CDR3 bases are TGTGCCAGCACTATGGGTTCCTACGAGCAGTACTTC. Encoded protein: CASTMGSYEQYF.

The chain has TRBV6-6 and TRBJ1-1; D remains ambiguous. Germline assignment: CDR1 MNHNY and CDR2 SVGAGI (reference sequence). The CDR3 loop spans 11 amino acids. V lost 2 bases and J lost 8, with 6 bases in between. CDR3 in amino acids: CASSYPGEAFF. Written as DNA, the CDR3 is TGTGCCAGCAGTTACCCTGGCGAAGCTTTCTTT.

The V and J genes are TRBV4-3 and TRBJ1-1; D is possibly TRBD1 (5 bases). This CDR3 is built from 15 residues. In germline, CDR1 is LGHNA, CDR2 YSLEER. V lost 0 bases to trimming and J lost 10 bases, with 18 bases between them. The CDR3: CASSQDDRQWGGAFF. CDR3 in DNA: TGCGCCAGCAGCCAAGACGATAGACAGTGGGGAGGAGCTTTCTTT.

In nucleotides, the CDR3 is TGTGTCATTGCTAGCGGCCTCTACAATGAGCAGTTCTTC. Translation gives CVIASGLYNEQFF. The chain uses TRBV7-9 and TRBJ2-1, with 7 bases fitting TRBD2. This CDR3 has 13 amino acids. CDR1 is SEHNR and CDR2 is FQNEAQ in the germline V gene (reference sequence). Full variable domain (rest looked up from reference TRBV7-9 and TRBJ2-1): DTGVSQNPRHKITKRGQNVTFRCDPISEHNRLYWYRQTLGQGPEFLTYFQNEAQLEKSRLLSDRFSAERPKGSFSTLEIQRTEQGDSAMYLCVIASGLYNEQFFGPGTRLTVL.

V usage is TRBV15 and J usage is TRBJ1-5; TRBD1 might be the D (5 bases). V was pared by 6 bases and J by 2 bases, with 11 bases between. Germline CDR1 LNHNV, CDR2 YYDKDF (reference sequence). This CDR3 comprises 14 residues. The chain's CDR3 is CATSEIQGNQPQHF. CDR3 DNA: TGTGCCACCAGTGAAATACAGGGCAATCAGCCCCAGCATTTT.

This chain connects TRBV6-6 to TRBJ1-4; 7 bases agree with TRBD1. Germline V gene lookup returns CDR1 MNHNY and CDR2 SVGAGI (reference sequence). V lost 6 bases to trimming and J lost 2 bases; unmatched junction nucleotides: 6. CDR3 length: 15 residues. CDR3 protein: CASSPGQATNEKLFF. CDR3 nucleotide sequence: TGTGCCAGCAGCCCCGGACAGGCTACTAATGAAAAACTGTTTTTT.